The entry that follows covers one T cell receptor (delta chain) sequence. Given a far larger clone just one base away, this is likely a sequencing read error. This specimen includes other DNA sequences encoding the same CDR3. TCRdb reran clone calling via CATT on the reads. The sample consists of some 5,000 delta-chain clones, 3% of them appearing once. Per the germline V gene, CDR1 is GEAIGNYY and CDR2 is EKD. The CDR3 extends over 19 amino acids. The data belong to a study of gamma-delta chains in newborns, infants, children. Study overall: Polyclonal expansion of innate γδ T cells after birth follows microbial exposure.

The sample comprised blood. The source of this sequence is a child who was a newborn, infant or young child, either healthy, febrile or measles-vaccinated (not recorded which). The V gene is TRDV2, the J gene TRDJ3; 11 positions match TRDD3. This CDR3 reads CACDTGLGDSSWDTRQMFF. DNA for the CDR3: TGTGCCTGCGACACCGGACTGGGGGATAGCTCCTGGGACACCCGACAGATGTTTTTC.